Each of the 27 T cell receptor beta chains below was sequenced from the same sample in a study of OX40 agonist ivuxolimab in advanced cancers. The assay was immunoSEQ multiplex PCR, and TCRdb's table has in-frame clones only and misses some. The table shows tens of thousands of clones, with 80% to 90% occurring only once. The specimen comprised CD4+ or CD8+ T cells sorted from blood, sampled in a trial of the OX40 agonist ivuxolimab. These receptors came from an adult with an advanced solid tumor such as melanoma, head and neck, liver or kidney cancer.

The CDR3 DNA sequence: TGCGCCAGCAGCGCCGGACTAGCGGGGGGTCTGACCGGGGAGCTGTTTTTT. Protein product: CASSAGLAGGLTGELFF. The chain combines TRBV5-1 with TRBJ2-2; 14 positions agree with TRBD2. Germline trimming cut 4 bases from V and 5 bases from J; bases unmatched to any gene: 7. In germline, CDR1 is SGHRS, CDR2 YFSETQ. The CDR3 has 17 residues.

In DNA form, the CDR3 reads TGTGCCAGCACCTCCGCATGGGGCTATGGCTACACCTTC. Translated: CASTSAWGYGYTF. The rearrangement joins TRBV7-2 to TRBJ1-2; D not resolved. The length of the CDR3 is 13 residues. V was trimmed by 7 bases and J by 4 bases, leaving 13 bases between them. Germline V gene sequence: CDR1 SGHTA, CDR2 FQGNSA.

The chain joins TRBV5-1 to TRBJ2-3; 7 bases match TRBD2. Trimming cost V 0 bases and J 4 bases; bases outside gene matches: 5. This CDR3 is built from 15 residues. The germline V gene encodes CDR1 SGHRS and CDR2 YFSETQ. The CDR3: CASSLESAGADTQYF. CDR3 DNA sequence: TGCGCCAGCAGCTTGGAATCCGCGGGGGCAGATACGCAGTATTTT.

Of note for this clone: At one boundary the junction diverges from the germline segment, which might be a read error. Within the sample, other DNA sequences also encode this same CDR3. The rearrangement joins TRBV6-1 to TRBJ1-2, with TRBD1 identical over 10 bases. Germline CDR1 is MNHNS and CDR2 is SASEGT. The CDR3 extends over 15 amino acids. As DNA, the CDR3 is TGCGCCAGCAGTGAACCGGGACAGGGGAACTATGGCTACACCTTC. It codes for CASSEPGQGNYGYTF.

CDR3 nucleotides: TGTGCCAGCAGTTACTCCTCCGGGACTAGCTACGAGCAGTACTTC. The encoded protein is CASSYSSGTSYEQYF. The chain has TRBV6-5 and TRBJ2-7, with TRBD2 matching 8 bases. Germline loops: CDR1 MNHEY, CDR2 SVGAGI. The CDR3 sequence is 15 residues long. The ends lost 0 bases at V and 3 bases at J; junction bases unmatched: 4.

This clone is labeled medium-sized (0.01 to 0.1%). The chain recombines TRBV2 with TRBJ2-7; unclear D gene. Looked up from germline, CDR1 is SNHLY and CDR2 is FYNNEI. The CDR3 length is 15 residues. The V end lost 3 bases, the J end lost 3 bases, and 15 bases lay between the germline ends. The CDR3 sequence: CASSETSTKGYEQYF. In nucleotides, the CDR3 is TGTGCCAGCAGTGAGACCTCCACAAAGGGCTACGAGCAGTACTTC.

The chain employs TRBV7-9 and TRBJ2-7, with 9 bases identical to TRBD2. The trim removed 4 bases at V and 5 bases at J, leaving 9 bases unmatched. Germline loops: CDR1 SEHNR, CDR2 FQNEAQ (reference sequence). The CDR3 spans 15 residues. DNA of the CDR3: TGTGCCAGCAGCTCCTCCCTAGCGGGAAGGAACGAGCAGTACTTC. It yields the protein CASSSSLAGRNEQYF.

This chain uses TRBV5-1 with TRBJ1-2; 10 bases agree with TRBD1. Germline values: CDR1 SGHRS, CDR2 YFSETQ. The CDR3 consists of 15 residues. V lost 0 bases to trimming and J lost 4 bases; unmatched junction nucleotides: 3. The CDR3: CASSLVGQGSYGYTF. Here the CDR3 DNA reads TGCGCCAGCAGCTTGGTGGGACAGGGGAGCTATGGCTACACCTTC.

This clone was detected a few times. This chain joins TRBV7-9 and TRBJ2-5; 9 bases are a match to TRBD2. The CDR3 is 15 amino acids. V trimming: 5 bases; J trimming: 5 bases; junction bases outside the gene matches: 9. The germline gives CDR1 SEHNR, CDR2 FQNEAQ (reference sequence). In DNA form, the CDR3 reads TGTGCCAGCAGCCAGACGGCGGGGGGGCAGGAGACCCAGTACTTC. Protein sequence: CASSQTAGGQETQYF.

V and J are TRBV2 and TRBJ2-5, with 9 bases matching TRBD2. The J call is in doubt because the DNA end fits TRBJ2-7 better. This CDR3 contains 15 residues. The germline V gene has CDR1 SNHLY and CDR2 FYNNEI. The CDR3 nucleotides read TGTGCCAGCGTAGCTAGTAGCGGGAGTGCCTACGAGCAGTACTTC. Amino acids: CASVASSGSAYEQYF.

A remark on this clone: Other DNA sequences in this sample translate to the same CDR3. The chain combines TRBV9 with TRBJ1-4; tentatively, D is TRBD1 (6 bases). Germline values: CDR1 SGDLS, CDR2 YYNGEE. Trimming left V 3 bases short and J 8 bases short, with 14 bases between. The CDR3 is 14 residues long. The CDR3 loop reads CASSAGQGSEKLFF. In DNA, the CDR3 is TGTGCCAGCAGCGCGGGCCAGGGGAGCGAAAAACTGTTTTTT.

This chain uses TRBV2 with TRBJ2-7, with TRBD1 matching 11 bases. The V gene's germline CDR1 is SNHLY and CDR2 FYNNEI. This CDR3 is 15 amino acids long. V trimming: 6 bases; J trimming: 2 bases; junction bases outside the gene matches: 6. CDR3 bases: TGTGCCAGCAGAGCTTGGACAGGGGGCGCCTACGAGCAGTACTTC. It codes for CASRAWTGGAYEQYF.

This clone was seen repeatedly, ten times or more. The chain couples TRBV28 to TRBJ2-4, with D unresolved. CDR3 size: 21 residues. Germline V gene sequence: CDR1 MDHEN, CDR2 SYDVKM. V lost 3 bases to trimming and J lost 0 bases, with 27 bases between them. CDR3 protein: CASSFNTYEDFSELAKNIQYF. DNA for the CDR3: TGTGCCAGCAGTTTCAACACCTACGAAGATTTTTCGGAGCTAGCCAAAAACATTCAGTACTTC.

J is TRBJ2-5 and V is TRBV29-1, with 8 bases fitting TRBD1. Germline loops: CDR1 SQVTM, CDR2 ANQGSEA. Trimming at V came to 2 bases and at J to 3 bases, leaving 8 bases not matched to a gene. This CDR3 has 15 residues. The CDR3: CSVERSPGQEETQYF. The CDR3 nucleotides read TGCAGCGTTGAACGGTCCCCGGGACAGGAAGAGACCCAGTACTTC.

The chain is built from TRBV19 and TRBJ2-3; tentatively, D is TRBD1 (6 bases). Trimming took 6 bases from V and 5 from J, leaving 18 bases between them. Germline assignment: CDR1 LNHDA and CDR2 SQIVND (reference sequence). The length of the CDR3 is 15 residues. The CDR3 sequence: CASSTGQRGGDTQYF. The DNA for the CDR3 is TGTGCCAGTAGCACAGGTCAGAGAGGGGGAGATACGCAGTATTTT.

This clone was picked up one time. The gene calls are TRBV6-6 and TRBJ1-1; no clear D gene. CDR3 size: 14 residues. V was shortened by 8 bases and J by 0 bases, with 13 bases between the two germline ends. Germline-derived CDR1 and CDR2 are MNHNY and SVGAGI (reference sequence). In nucleotides, the CDR3 is TGTGCCAGCGAGGGAACTATCATGAACACTGAAGCTTTCTTT. It encodes CASEGTIMNTEAFF.

The genes are TRBV19 and TRBJ1-2; D is possibly TRBD1 (5 bases). Deletions cut 6 bases from V and 4 bases from J, with 15 bases between. Per germline, CDR1 LNHDA and CDR2 SQIVND (reference sequence). The CDR3 is 14 residues long. The chain's CDR3 is CASRWARGGYGYTF. The CDR3 DNA follows: TGTGCCAGTAGATGGGCCCGGGGGGGCTATGGCTACACCTTC.

This clone was counted between two and nine times. The V call is TRBV20-1, the J call TRBJ2-3; D is undetermined. Trimming removed 8 bases from V and 10 bases from J, with 10 bases in between. Germline V gene sequence: CDR1 DFQATT, CDR2 SNEGSKA (reference sequence). The CDR3 contains 9 residues. The CDR3 spells CSLARSQYF. The CDR3 DNA is TGCAGTCTTGCCAGATCGCAGTATTTT.

The chain employs TRBV25-1 and TRBJ2-5, with a possible D match to TRBD1 (5 bases). The J call may not be correct, given that the DNA end is closer to TRBJ2-7. This CDR3 comprises 14 residues. Germline V CDR1 and CDR2: MGHDK, SYGVNS. The CDR3 DNA reads TGTGCCAGCATCGCGACAGCCTCAGTGAACGAGCAGTACTTC. Encoded protein: CASIATASVNEQYF.

V gene TRBV13 combines with J gene TRBJ1-6; tentative D call: TRBD1 (6 bases). The CDR3 covers 16 residues. The germline V gene has CDR1 PRHDT and CDR2 FYEKMQ (reference sequence). V lost 3 bases and J 7 bases, leaving 16 bases between the germline ends. The CDR3 nucleotides read TGTGCCAGCAGCTTCAGCCCGGGAGGGACAAATTCACCCCTCCACTTT. It yields the protein CASSFSPGGTNSPLHF.

This chain joins TRBV10-3 and TRBJ1-2; 7 nucleotides match TRBD1. The J segment lost 8 bases and the V segment lost 9 bases, leaving 15 bases of the junction unmatched. The CDR3 consists of 14 residues. Germline lookup yields CDR1 ENHRY and CDR2 SYGVKD. CDR3 protein: CAIREQGGTGGYTF. For the CDR3, the DNA is TGTGCCATAAGGGAACAAGGGGGCACGGGGGGCTACACCTTC.

The rearrangement joins TRBV5-1 to TRBJ2-3, with 7 bases lining up with TRBD2. J gave up 4 bases and V 5 bases, and 13 bases lay outside the gene matches. Germline values: CDR1 SGHRS, CDR2 YFSETQ. CDR3 length equals 16 residues. In DNA, the CDR3 is TGCGCCAGCAGAAGTCCCGGGACTAAATTCTCAGATACGCAGTATTTT. This encodes CASRSPGTKFSDTQYF.

In DNA form, the CDR3 reads TGCGCCAGCAGAGAGACCGGGACCACGGCAGATACGCAGTATTTT. Amino acid sequence: CASRETGTTADTQYF. The chain combines TRBV10-1 with TRBJ2-3; tentatively, D is TRBD1 or TRBD2 (5 bases each). The length of the CDR3 is 15 residues. Trimming removed 6 bases at V and 4 bases at J, with 17 bases between. Per the germline V gene, CDR1 is WNHNN and CDR2 is SYGVQD (reference sequence).

The CDR3 protein is CASSIGAGLYYEQYF. Written as DNA, the CDR3 is TGTGCCAGTAGTATAGGAGCGGGATTGTACTACGAGCAGTACTTC. The chain recombines TRBV19 with TRBJ2-7, with 7 positions matching TRBD2. This CDR3 has 15 residues. Germline CDR1 LNHDA, CDR2 SQIVND (reference sequence). V shed 1 base and J 3 bases; nucleotides not matched to a gene: 6. Based on the CDR3 plus reference TRBV19 and TRBJ2-7, the full variable domain is DGGITQSPKYLFRKEGQNVTLSCEQNLNHDAMYWYRQDPGQGLRLIYYSQIVNDFQKGDIAEGYSVSREKKESFPLTVTSAQKNPTAFYLCASSIGAGLYYEQYFGPGTRLTVT.

CDR3 region: CASSGQSQETQYF. The CDR3 DNA is TGCGCCAGCAGTGGACAGTCTCAAGAGACCCAGTACTTC. V is TRBV10-1 and J is TRBJ2-5, with D perhaps TRBD1 (5 bases). Looked up from germline, CDR1 is WNHNN and CDR2 is SYGVQD (reference sequence). This CDR3 is built from 13 residues. V was cut by 4 bases and J by 2 bases, with 8 bases left in between.

The CDR3, as DNA: TGTGCCTGGAGTCTAGGACTAGCAGGGGGCACAGATACGCAGTATTTT. Amino acid sequence: CAWSLGLAGGTDTQYF. The chain carries TRBV30 and TRBJ2-3, with TRBD2 matching 8 bases. Trimming cost V 2 bases and J 1 base; bases outside gene matches: 8. The CDR3 length is 16 residues. Germline lookup yields CDR1 GTSNPN and CDR2 SVGIG (reference sequence).

The chain combines TRBV19 with TRBJ1-5, with a weak D call TRBD1 (6 bases). The V end was cut by 5 bases, the J end by 5 bases, with 16 bases between. The CDR3 has 15 amino acids. Germline values: CDR1 LNHDA, CDR2 SQIVND (reference sequence). The CDR3 nucleotides are TGTGCCAGTAGTCAGACCGGGACACCCGATCAGCCCCAGCATTTT. This encodes CASSQTGTPDQPQHF.